The 13 T cell receptor beta chains presented below share a single source sample, sequenced in a study of control samples from healthy donors and cancer patients. Repertoires were generated with immunoSEQ multiplex PCR, while TCRdb's copy carries only in-frame clones and drops some. The table includes about 160,000 clones, roughly 92% detected once. The sequenced sample was blood. The source is a woman in her 30s in good health.

The chain combines TRBV5-1 with TRBJ2-6; possible D gene TRBD1, 5 bases. CDR3 length equals 14 residues. Germline loops: CDR1 SGHRS, CDR2 YFSETQ. V was cut by 4 bases and J by 1 base, with 6 bases left in between. The CDR3 bases are TGCGCCAGCAGCCAGGGTTCTGGGGCCAACGTCCTGACTTTC. Protein: CASSQGSGANVLTF.

V is TRBV5-1 and J is TRBJ2-3; no firm D call. Germline V lookup: CDR1 SGHRS, CDR2 YFSETQ. Trimming removed 4 bases from V and 0 bases from J, with 18 bases in between. CDR3 length: 17 residues. The chain's CDR3 is CASSPQSALASTDTQYF. The CDR3 nucleotides read TGCGCCAGCAGCCCACAGTCTGCGCTCGCTAGCACAGATACGCAGTATTTT.

The V call is TRBV12-5, the J call TRBJ2-3; D remains ambiguous. Trimming cost V 1 base and J 6 bases, with 11 bases left between them. The CDR3 is made up of 14 amino acids. Per germline, CDR1 LGHNT and CDR2 FRNRAP. CDR3 DNA sequence: TGTGCTAGTGGTTTGGCTCGGGTCTCGGATACGCAGTATTTT. Translated: CASGLARVSDTQYF.

The chain links TRBV6-5 to TRBJ1-5, with D unclear. In germline, CDR1 is MNHEY, CDR2 SVGAGI. The CDR3 runs 15 residues. With 5 bases removed from V and 3 bases from J, the gap between germline ends came to 14 bases. The CDR3 bases are TGTGCCAGCAGTCTCTCCGGCAGAGACAATCAGCCCCAGCATTTT. Translation gives CASSLSGRDNQPQHF.

This chain joins TRBV18 and TRBJ2-5, with a possible D match to TRBD1 (5 bases). The CDR3 contains 13 residues. Germline V CDR1 and CDR2: KGHSH, LQKENI. Trimming took 2 bases from V and 2 from J, leaving 6 bases between them. CDR3 residues: CASSPDRQETQYF. CDR3 nucleotide sequence: TGTGCCAGCTCACCAGACAGACAAGAGACCCAGTACTTC.

The table lists this clone with a few counts. The V and J genes are TRBV30 and TRBJ2-5; a weak D match, TRBD1 (5 bases). V was cut by 0 bases and J by 5 bases, with 10 bases left in between. This CDR3 has 13 amino acids. Germline-derived CDR1 and CDR2 are GTSNPN and SVGIG (reference sequence). CDR3 bases: TGTGCCTGGAGTGTCAAGGGGTCGGAGACCCAGTACTTC. Protein product: CAWSVKGSETQYF.

The chain carries TRBV7-2 and TRBJ2-3, with TRBD2 matching over 8 bases. J was trimmed by 3 bases and V by 1 base; bases with no gene match: 6. This CDR3 is built from 16 residues. Germline V gene data show CDR1 as SGHTA and CDR2 as FQGNSA. DNA of the CDR3: TGTGCCAGCAGCTTAGTGGCTAGCGGGTTTACAGATACGCAGTATTTT. Residues: CASSLVASGFTDTQYF.

The chain is built from TRBV12-3 or TRBV12-4 and TRBJ2-1; D might be TRBD1 or TRBD2, each matching 5 bases. Trimming stripped 1 base from V and 10 bases from J, with 8 bases between. The CDR3 loop spans 12 amino acids. The CDR3 DNA reads as TGTGCCAGCAGTTTAGGGGGGTCCGAGCAGTTCTTC. Amino acid sequence: CASSLGGSEQFF.

The chain combines TRBV29-1 with TRBJ2-1; tentative D call: TRBD1 (6 bases). The CDR3 covers 14 residues. Germline CDR1 and CDR2: SQVTM and ANQGSEA. The CDR3 nucleotides are TGCGGCGGCGCCGGGACAAAGGAACACAATGAGCAGTTCTTC. This gives the protein CGGAGTKEHNEQFF.

V gene TRBV28 combines with J gene TRBJ2-3; 11 bases match TRBD1. Germline values: CDR1 MDHEN, CDR2 SYDVKM. This CDR3 spans 14 amino acids. The junction had 4 bases not matched to a gene; V was cut back by 5 bases and J by 6 bases. CDR3 amino acids: CASSGQGAGDTQYF. In DNA, the CDR3 is TGTGCCAGCAGTGGACAGGGGGCAGGGGATACGCAGTATTTT.

The chain couples TRBV24-1 to TRBJ2-7; possible D gene TRBD2, 5 bases. Between the trimmed V and J ends, which lost 6 bases and 0 bases, there was a span of 8 bases. The CDR3 length is 13 residues. In germline, CDR1 is KGHDR, CDR2 SFDVKD. This CDR3 is CATSRRDSYEQYF. In nucleotides, the CDR3 is TGTGCCACCAGTAGACGGGACTCCTACGAGCAGTACTTC.

The V call is TRBV28, the J call TRBJ1-1; tentatively, D is TRBD1 (5 bases). Trimming took 3 bases from V and 8 from J, leaving 13 bases between them. This CDR3 comprises 13 residues. In germline, CDR1 is MDHEN, CDR2 SYDVKM. In DNA form, the CDR3 reads TGTGCCAGCAGTTTTCGGGGCCCCCCAGAAGCTTTCTTT. As protein: CASSFRGPPEAFF.

The J gene is TRBJ2-3, the V gene TRBV25-1; the D gene is possibly TRBD2 (6 bases). V lost 6 bases to trimming and J lost 7 bases, with 14 bases between them. Germline-derived CDR1 and CDR2 are MGHDK and SYGVNS. This CDR3 contains 13 residues. The CDR3 region is CASRGGVSYTQYF. The CDR3 bases are TGTGCCAGCAGGGGCGGGGTTAGCTATACGCAGTATTTT.